These 2 T cell receptor beta chains came from one sample sequenced in a study of lymphopenia after photon versus proton radiotherapy. Measured with immunoSEQ multiplex PCR; TCRdb has only the in-frame clones, and not every one. The table lists some 42,000 clones, about 80% of them singletons, with 20% to 25% in the top ten. The source was peripheral blood, collected from a patient treated with proton-based radiotherapy. The receptor set was obtained from a woman aged 70-85 years with pancreatic cancer.

CDR3 nucleotides: TGCGCCAGCAGCCAAAGACTCGAAACCTACGAGCAGTACTTC. Translated, it gives CASSQRLETYEQYF. This chain joins TRBV4-1 and TRBJ2-7; D is unresolved. Germline assignment: CDR1 MGHRA and CDR2 YSYEKL. V lost 2 bases and J lost 2, with 10 bases in between. CDR3 length: 14 residues.

The chain employs TRBV4-3 and TRBJ1-4; D might be TRBD1 (6 bases). CDR1 and CDR2 (germline): LGHNA, YSLEER. The CDR3 extends over 16 amino acids. V lost 0 bases, J lost 8 bases, and 16 bases lay in between. Here the CDR3 DNA reads TGCGCCAGCAGCCAAGATATGACAGGAACCGGGGAAAAACTGTTTTTT. It specifies CASSQDMTGTGEKLFF.